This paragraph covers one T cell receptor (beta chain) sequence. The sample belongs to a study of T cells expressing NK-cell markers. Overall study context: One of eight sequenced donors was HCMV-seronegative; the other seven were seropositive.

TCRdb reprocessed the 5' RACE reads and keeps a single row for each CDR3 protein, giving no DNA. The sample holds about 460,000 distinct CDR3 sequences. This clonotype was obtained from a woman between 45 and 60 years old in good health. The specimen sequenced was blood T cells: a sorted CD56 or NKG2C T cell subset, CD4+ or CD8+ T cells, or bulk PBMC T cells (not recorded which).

CDR3 sequence: CASSSRPVSGNTIYF. The V and J genes are TRBV5-1 and TRBJ1-3. The CDR3 runs to 15 residues. CDR1 and CDR2 from the germline V gene are SGHRS and YFSETQ.